This T cell receptor (beta chain) was profiled in a study of OX40 agonist ivuxolimab in advanced cancers. J gave up 7 bases and V 2 bases, and 3 bases lay outside the gene matches. The CDR3 is made up of 15 amino acids. Germline V gene sequence: CDR1 SGHTA, CDR2 FQGTGA. TCRdb keeps only in-frame clones here, not all; method: immunoSEQ multiplex PCR. This table has 90,000 to 100,000 clones, roughly nine tenths appearing once. Sample: CD4+ or CD8+ T cells sorted from blood, taken in a trial of the OX40 agonist ivuxolimab. V gene TRBV7-3 combines with J gene TRBJ2-2; 11 bases line up with TRBD2. This sequence originates from an adult with an advanced solid tumor such as melanoma, head and neck, liver or kidney cancer. CDR3 sequence: CASSLEGTSGGELFF. The CDR3 DNA is TGTGCCAGCAGCTTAGAGGGGACTAGCGGCGGGGAGCTGTTTTTT.